A single sample is the source of the 5 T cell receptor beta chains below, sequenced in a study of a mutant IDH1 vaccine in newly diagnosed glioma. Their specific antigens are unknown. Sequencing was performed with immunoSEQ multiplex PCR; in TCRdb, only in-frame clones are kept and a portion is missing. There are fewer than 35,000 clones in the sample; about 70% occur only once, and just over 7.5% lies in the top ten. Sample time point: week 35, safety follow-up. Topical imiquimod was applied with each vaccine dose, which held 300 ug of mutant IDH1 20-mer peptide. Sequenced here: PBMCs, sampled from a glioma patient whose treatment included an IDH1 peptide vaccine. Receptors originate from a man aged 50 to 59 with glioma.

The chain uses TRBV9 and TRBJ2-5; a possible D gene is TRBD1 (5 bases). CDR1 SGDLS and CDR2 YYNGEE come from the germline V gene. The CDR3 length is 14 residues. Trimming took 0 bases from V and 5 from J, leaving 11 bases between them. CDR3 amino acids: CASSVDQGSETQYF. For the CDR3, the DNA is TGTGCCAGCAGCGTAGACCAGGGATCGGAGACCCAGTACTTC.

The chain employs TRBV7-8 and TRBJ1-3; D remains unclear. Germline V gene lookup returns CDR1 SGHVS and CDR2 FQNEAQ. The V end lost 1 base, the J end lost 2 bases, and 6 bases lay between the germline ends. The CDR3 is made up of 14 amino acids. The CDR3 DNA follows: TGTGCCAGCAGCTTAGATAGGACTGGAAACACCATATATTTT. This encodes CASSLDRTGNTIYF.

This chain joins TRBV7-2 and TRBJ2-7; 9 bases are a match to TRBD2. The germline V gene has CDR1 SGHTA and CDR2 FQGNSA. The length of the CDR3 is 19 residues. The V and J ends lost 4 bases and 0 bases, in that order; junction bases with no gene match: 16. The CDR3 DNA is TGTGCCAGCAGCTCCGCAGGCGGGGTAGCGGGGGTATTCTCCTACGAGCAGTACTTC. Translation gives CASSSAGGVAGVFSYEQYF.

The rearrangement uses TRBV6-6 and TRBJ2-3; maybe TRBD1 (6 bases). Trimming cost V 2 bases and J 2 bases, with 11 bases left between them. CDR1 is MNHNY, CDR2 SVGAGI, per germline (reference sequence). This CDR3 spans 15 amino acids. The CDR3 region is CASSYRGQNTDTQYF. For the CDR3, the DNA is TGTGCCAGCAGTTACAGGGGACAAAACACAGATACGCAGTATTTT.

The gene calls are TRBV2 and TRBJ2-6; 7 bases match TRBD1. The length of the CDR3 is 15 residues. Germline values: CDR1 SNHLY, CDR2 FYNNEI. V shed 6 bases, J shed 0 bases, and the junction held 2 bases outside the gene matches. The CDR3 sequence: CASRDRYSGANVLTF. The CDR3 coding sequence is TGTGCCAGCAGGGACAGGTACTCTGGGGCCAACGTCCTGACTTTC.